Given below is one T cell receptor (beta chain) in context. Its antigen is undetermined. A sample-barcoded 5' primer and a J-beta primer mix were used in a second PCR of roughly 6 to 11 cycles. Researchers report that a template-switch adaptor with 12 random nucleotides tagged each cDNA molecule. TCRdb called the 5' RACE reads again in MiXCR, with one record for every CDR3 protein. The repertoire includes about 580,000 distinct CDR3 sequences, roughly 43% of them detected once, and around 24% sits in the top ten. This entry comes from a study of blood T cells in healthy people across ages. Findings and limits, study-wide: Conclusively comparing naive with antigen-experienced cells was impossible with unsorted PBMCs. Any changes in expanded clonotypes were possibly confounded, as donor CMV status remained unknown. Researchers judged that diversity estimates from one million T cells fell short of true values.

CDR1 and CDR2 (germline): SGHTA, FQGNSA. This CDR3 is 17 amino acids long. With 5 bases removed from V and 1 base from J, the gap between germline ends came to 18 bases. The sequenced material came from blood. This TCR came from an elderly man in good health. The chain carries TRBV7-2 and TRBJ1-5; D is uncertain. As DNA, the CDR3 is TGTGCCAGCAGCAAACACGCCAACTGGCAGAGCAATCAGCCCCAGCATTTT. Translation: CASSKHANWQSNQPQHF.